This T cell receptor beta chain was found in a study of blood T cell repertoires in COVID-19. Trimming shortened V by 0 bases and J by 3 bases, and 12 bases separated the two germline ends. CDR1 and CDR2 from the germline V gene are SGHTS and YDEGEE. The CDR3 is made up of 15 amino acids. Assay used: immunoSEQ multiplex PCR; TCRdb lists only in-frame clones, some missing. The sample yields 150,000 to 200,000 clones, 90% seen once. Sequencing was carried out using peripheral blood. The receptor was isolated from a man in his 60s with active or convalescent COVID-19. The chain recombines TRBV5-8 with TRBJ1-2; D unresolved. DNA for the CDR3: TGTGCCAGCAGCTTGGATCCCAGAACATACTATGGCTACACCTTC. Protein: CASSLDPRTYYGYTF. Complete variable domain (other parts from reference TRBV5-8 and TRBJ1-2): EAGVTQSPTHLIKTRGQQATLRCSPISGHTSVYWYQQALGLGLQFLLWYDEGEERNRGNFPPRFSGRQFPNYSSELNVNALELEDSALYLCASSLDPRTYYGYTFGSGTRLTVV.